This TCR beta chain was identified during a study of blood T cell repertoires in COVID-19 (TCRdb year 2020). A note on the overall study: Collaborator samples came from the United States, Italy and Spain and covered acute and convalescent phases of COVID-19. A freely available public database, intended as a resource for researchers studying the immune response to SARS-CoV-2, is where the repertoires were released. The samples were drawn from the first 160 participants of the ongoing ImmuneRACE study and from 950 to 1,500 subjects provided by 6 global collaborators. The material from the prospective study consisted of cDNA or gDNA derived from T cells, B-cell-depleted T cells, or PBMCs. Deeply sampled blood TCRbeta repertoires from subjects exposed to, actively infected with, or recovered from COVID-19 were included in the dataset. Where available, HLA class I and class II types were taken from metadata supplied by the sample provider and were not determined by assay-based typing. Nearly every sample came with metadata listing a de-identified subject ID, COVID-19 status, age in years and sex. Points the paper makes about the study in general: Clinical and demographic metadata were provided uncurated, with the amount varying by source and participant.

TCRbeta CDR3 regions were amplified from genomic DNA by means of the immunoSEQ Assay, a bias-controlled multiplex PCR. The published analysis was carried out like this. The number of nucleated cells in each sample was estimated from the amplification of reference gene primers within the assay. To quantify the absolute abundance of each unique TCRbeta CDR3 rearrangement, sequence reads were collapsed and filtered. For each sample, productive Simpson clonality was calculated as the square root of Simpson's diversity index across productive rearrangements. This is the immuneACCESS table as TCRdb keeps it, with only in-frame sequences that have V and J called. A part of the clones is gone; compared with another copy, unresolved V genes explain less than half, and the rest is unexplained. V and J calls and clone size are copied from that table; D and trimming were computed from the DNA. Counted in this sample were roughly 87,000 clones; 60% to 80% of them appeared once. In total, the top ten clones hold roughly 4.2% of the sample.

Regarding this clone: Its antigen remains unidentified. The record has no base qualities; no much larger clone is one base away.

Collaborating institutions collected whole blood in K2EDTA tubes following their own protocols. For TCRbeta analysis, collaborators shipped samples in one of three forms: frozen whole blood, isolated PBMCs, or DNA extracted from either of those sample types. The clonotype originates from a woman aged 45-65 years with acute or convalescent COVID-19. Sequenced input: peripheral blood.

The CDR3 loop reads CASRPGIGPYGYTF. The nucleotide sequence is given as TGTGCCAGCAGACCCGGTATCGGTCCCTATGGCTACACCTTC. Recombination joined TRBV28 with TRBJ1-2; a confident D gene designation cannot be given. For CDR1 and CDR2, the germline V gene lists MDHEN and SYDVKM. Measured from the cysteine to the phenylalanine, the CDR3 is 14 residues long. This entry keeps only the CDR3 DNA: 42 bases, framed from base 1. V loses 6 bases of germline sequence and J loses 4 bases, and the interval between the two ends is 15 bases.